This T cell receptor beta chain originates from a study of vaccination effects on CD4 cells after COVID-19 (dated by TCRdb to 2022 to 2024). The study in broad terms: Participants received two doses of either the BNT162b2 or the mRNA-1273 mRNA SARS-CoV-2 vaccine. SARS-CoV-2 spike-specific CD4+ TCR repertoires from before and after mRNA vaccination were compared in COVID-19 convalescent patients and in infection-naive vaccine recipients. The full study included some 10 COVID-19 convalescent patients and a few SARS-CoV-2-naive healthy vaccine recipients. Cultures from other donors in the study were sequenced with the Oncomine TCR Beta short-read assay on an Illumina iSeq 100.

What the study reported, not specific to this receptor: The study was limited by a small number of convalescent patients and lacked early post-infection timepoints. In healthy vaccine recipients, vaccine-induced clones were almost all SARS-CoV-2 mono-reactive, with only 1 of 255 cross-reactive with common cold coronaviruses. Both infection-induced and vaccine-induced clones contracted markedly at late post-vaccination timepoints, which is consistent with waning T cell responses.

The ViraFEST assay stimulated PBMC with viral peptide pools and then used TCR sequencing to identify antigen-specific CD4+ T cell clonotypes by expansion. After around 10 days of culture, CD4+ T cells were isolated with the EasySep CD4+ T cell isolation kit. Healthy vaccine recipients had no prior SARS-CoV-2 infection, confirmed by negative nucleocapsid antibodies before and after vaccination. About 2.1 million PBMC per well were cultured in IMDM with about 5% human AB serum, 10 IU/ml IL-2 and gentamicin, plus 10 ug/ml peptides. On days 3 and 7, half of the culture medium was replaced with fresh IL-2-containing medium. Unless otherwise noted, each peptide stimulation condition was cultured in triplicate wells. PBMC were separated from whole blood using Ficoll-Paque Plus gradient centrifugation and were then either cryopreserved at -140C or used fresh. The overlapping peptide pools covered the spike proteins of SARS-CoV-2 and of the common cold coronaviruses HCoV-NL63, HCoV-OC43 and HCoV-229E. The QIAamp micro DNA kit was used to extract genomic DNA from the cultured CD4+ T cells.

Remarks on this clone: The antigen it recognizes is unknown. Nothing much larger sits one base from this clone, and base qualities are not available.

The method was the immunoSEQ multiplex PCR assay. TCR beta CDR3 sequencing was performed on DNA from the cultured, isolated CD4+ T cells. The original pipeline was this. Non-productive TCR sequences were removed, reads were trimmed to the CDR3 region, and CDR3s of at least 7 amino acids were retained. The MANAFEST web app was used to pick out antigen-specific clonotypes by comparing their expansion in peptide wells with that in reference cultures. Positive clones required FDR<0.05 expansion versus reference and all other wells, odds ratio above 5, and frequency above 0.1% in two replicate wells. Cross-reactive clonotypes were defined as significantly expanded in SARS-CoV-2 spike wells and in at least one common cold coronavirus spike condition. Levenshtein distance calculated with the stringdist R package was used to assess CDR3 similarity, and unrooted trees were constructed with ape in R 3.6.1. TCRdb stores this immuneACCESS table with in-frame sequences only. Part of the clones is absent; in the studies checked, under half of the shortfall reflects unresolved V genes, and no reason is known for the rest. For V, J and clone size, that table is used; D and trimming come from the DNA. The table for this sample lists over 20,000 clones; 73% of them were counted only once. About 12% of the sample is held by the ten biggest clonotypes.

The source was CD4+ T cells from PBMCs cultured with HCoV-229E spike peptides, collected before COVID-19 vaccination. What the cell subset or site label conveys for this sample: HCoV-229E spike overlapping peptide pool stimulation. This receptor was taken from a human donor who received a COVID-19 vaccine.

The DNA is TGTGCCAGCAGGTCGGTCGGGCGGGGGCGAGAGACCCAGTACTTC. Translated, this is CASRSVGRGRETQYF. This sequence uses TRBV4-2 and TRBJ2-5; a tentative D match to TRBD2 spans 7 bases. The junction shows trimming of 6 bases on V and 4 bases on J, plus 18 bases between the germline ends. The CDR3 spans 15 residues, from the cysteine through the phenylalanine. Solely the CDR3 DNA is kept, with 45 bases framed from the first base. The germline V gene sets CDR1 to LGHNA and CDR2 to YNFKEQ.